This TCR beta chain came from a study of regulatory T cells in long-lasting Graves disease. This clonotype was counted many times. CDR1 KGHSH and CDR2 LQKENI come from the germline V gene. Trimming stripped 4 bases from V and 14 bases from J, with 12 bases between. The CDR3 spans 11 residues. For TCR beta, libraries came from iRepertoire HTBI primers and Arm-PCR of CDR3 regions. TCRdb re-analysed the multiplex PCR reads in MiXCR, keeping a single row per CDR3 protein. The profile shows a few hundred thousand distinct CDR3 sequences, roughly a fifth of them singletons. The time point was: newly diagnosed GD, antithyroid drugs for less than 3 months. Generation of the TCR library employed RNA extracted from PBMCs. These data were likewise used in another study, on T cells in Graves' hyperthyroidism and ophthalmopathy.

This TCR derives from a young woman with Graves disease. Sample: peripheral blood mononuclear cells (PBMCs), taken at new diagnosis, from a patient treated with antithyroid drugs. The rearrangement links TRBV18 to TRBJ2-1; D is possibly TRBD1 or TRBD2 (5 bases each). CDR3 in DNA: TGTGCCAGCTCACGGGGGAATAAGAAGTTCTTC. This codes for CASSRGNKKFF.